This passage covers 13 T cell receptor beta chains from one sample sequenced in a study of glioma-infiltrating T cells. Amplification of TCR alpha and beta CDR3 regions from RNA used iRepertoire nested multiplex PCR. From the multiplex PCR reads, TCRdb called clonotypes with MiXCR, one entry per CDR3 protein. The data hold some 130,000 distinct CDR3 sequences, with about 22% observed a single time. Source material: glioma tissue, nonneoplastic brain tissue, or PBMCs (not recorded which). The receptors were gathered from a human donor with low-grade glioma or glioblastoma, undergoing nonglioma brain surgery, or in good health (not recorded which).

This clonotype occurred a few times. The gene calls are TRBV7-2 and TRBJ2-3; D may be TRBD1 or TRBD2 (5 bases each). Germline CDR1 is SGHTA and CDR2 is FQGNSA. There are 12 residues in the CDR3. V was clipped by 5 bases and J by 8 bases, with 11 bases between them. In DNA form, the CDR3 reads TGTGCCAGCAGCCCCCCGGGGACTACGCAGTATTTT. It encodes CASSPPGTTQYF.

Of note for this clonotype: At one of its ends the junction is not consistent with the germline gene, which may arise from a read error. The chain couples TRBV7-9 to TRBJ2-3; 9 bases align to TRBD1. CDR3 length: 14 residues. Germline values: CDR1 SEHNR, CDR2 FQNEAQ (reference sequence). The CDR3 sequence is CSTKTGQGPDTQYF. The DNA of the CDR3 is TGCAGCACAAAAACGGGACAGGGACCAGATACGCAGTATTTT.

The chain recombines TRBV27 with TRBJ2-3; 7 bases are shared with TRBD1. CDR3 size: 14 residues. Germline lookup yields CDR1 MNHEY and CDR2 SMNVEV (reference sequence). With 6 bases clipped from V and 14 bases from J, the junction kept 17 bases outside the gene matches. CDR3 amino acids: CASSLGQGVDTPYF. For the CDR3, the DNA is TGTGCCAGCAGCCTGGGGCAGGGGGTAGATACACCGTATTTT.

There are many counts of this clonotype. The chain couples TRBV6-1 to TRBJ1-1; 7 bases fit TRBD1. This CDR3 comprises 14 residues. V shed 3 bases, J shed 6 bases, and the junction held 7 bases outside the gene matches. The germline V gene has CDR1 MNHNS and CDR2 SASEGT. The CDR3 loop is CASSEHRQGAEAFF. CDR3 sequence (DNA): TGTGCCAGCAGTGAGCACCGACAGGGTGCTGAAGCTTTCTTT.

The chain carries TRBV2 and TRBJ1-1; no reliable D call. Germline CDR1 is SNHLY and CDR2 is FYNNEI. Trimming pared 7 bases from V and 4 bases from J, leaving 25 bases between. The CDR3 is 17 amino acids. CDR3 nucleotides: TGTGCCAGCACACTCTGGAGCCAAGACCGCGCGGGCACTGAAGCTTTCTTT. Translating gives CASTLWSQDRAGTEAFF.

The sample holds many counts of this clonotype. The chain links TRBV7-3 to TRBJ2-6; D gene uncertain. CDR3 size: 15 residues. The germline V and J ends were trimmed by 2 bases and 0 bases, with 5 bases remaining between them. Germline values: CDR1 SGHTA, CDR2 FQGTGA. As DNA, the CDR3 is TGTGCCAGCAGCTTACATTTCTCTGGGGCCAACGTCCTGACTTTC. This codes for CASSLHFSGANVLTF.

This clonotype has only a few counts. The chain carries TRBV19 and TRBJ2-3; TRBD2 might be the D (7 bases). Trimming shortened V by 10 bases and J by 4 bases, and 12 bases separated the two germline ends. This CDR3 is 12 amino acids long. The germline gives CDR1 LNHDA, CDR2 SQIVND (reference sequence). DNA of the CDR3: TGTGCCACCGAAGGGGGGGCAGATACGCAGTATTTT. Translated: CATEGGADTQYF.

This clonotype was counted between two and nine times. The V gene is TRBV5-4, the J gene TRBJ2-1; 13 bases are shared with TRBD2. Germline trimming cut 4 bases from V and 0 bases from J; bases unmatched to any gene: 7. The germline gives CDR1 SGHNT, CDR2 YYREEE (reference sequence). CDR3 size: 18 residues. The CDR3 DNA follows: TGTGCCAGCAGCCCGGGACTAGCGGGGTCCGGCTCCTACAATGAGCAGTTCTTC. As protein: CASSPGLAGSGSYNEQFF.

The chain has TRBV18 and TRBJ2-7; D ambiguous. V shed 3 bases and J shed 2 bases, with 8 bases lying between them. Germline values: CDR1 KGHSH, CDR2 LQKENI. The CDR3 loop spans 13 amino acids. The CDR3 sequence: CASSPSGTYEQYV. DNA for the CDR3: TGTGCCAGCTCACCGTCTGGAACCTACGAGCAGTACGTC.

At least ten counts were recorded for this clonotype. The chain carries TRBV28 and TRBJ2-5; no clear D. Germline V gene data show CDR1 as MDHEN and CDR2 as SYDVKM. CDR3 size: 14 residues. With 4 bases removed from V and 1 base from J, the gap between germline ends came to 10 bases. The CDR3 coding sequence is TGTGCCAGCAGTTCACAGAGGACCCAAGAGACCCAGTACTTC. Translating gives CASSSQRTQETQYF.

Comment on this clonotype: A much more abundant neighbour one base away suggests this may be a read error. This chain uses TRBV2 with TRBJ2-1, with TRBD1 matching 9 bases. The CDR3 covers 14 residues. CDR1 and CDR2 from the germline V gene are SNHLY and FYNNEI. The CDR3 DNA is TGTGCCAGCAGTACCGGGACAGGGAACAATAAGCAGTTCTTC. It yields the protein CASSTGTGNNKQFF.

In this sample, this clonotype turned up many times. CDR3 nucleotide sequence: TGCAGTGCTGACAGGGCGCGGACCCAGTACTTC. The encoded protein is CSADRARTQYF. The chain carries TRBV20-1 and TRBJ2-5; 7 bases match TRBD1. The CDR3 totals 11 residues. The V gene end was trimmed by 5 bases and the J gene end by 7 bases; junction bases not matched to a gene: 4. Germline loops: CDR1 DFQATT, CDR2 SNEGSKA (reference sequence).

This chain joins TRBV10-2 and TRBJ1-1; 7 nucleotides align to TRBD1. Trimming cost V 3 bases and J 0 bases; bases outside gene matches: 4. CDR3 length: 15 amino acids. From germline, CDR1 is WSHSY and CDR2 SAAADI. CDR3 bases: TGCGCCAGCAGTGACTACAGGGGCATGAACACTGAAGCTTTCTTT. Amino acids: CASSDYRGMNTEAFF.